This note documents a single T cell receptor beta chain sequence. This record comes from a study of blood T cell repertoires in COVID-19. Authors' data handling: The authors estimated nucleated cell counts from reference gene primer amplification. Produced via immunoSEQ multiplex PCR; TCRdb's table is partial and in-frame only. V and J calls and clone size follow that table, whereas D and trimming were derived from the DNA. The sample includes over 250,000 clones, 89% of them seen just once. Each participant's cohort was designated according to participant-reported clinical history. Recovered participants had two consecutive negative NP/OP PCR tests, healthcare professional clearance, or symptom resolution. The receptor was derived from a woman aged 55 to 70 who had recovered from COVID-19. Material: PBMCs or T cells enriched from blood (not recorded which).

This chain's CDR3 is CASSLYRGYETQYF. In DNA, the CDR3 is TGTGCCAGCAGTCTATATAGGGGATATGAGACCCAGTACTTC. This sequence joins TRBV2 and TRBJ2-5, with D tentatively TRBD1 (5 bases). The CDR3 spans 14 residues. Trimming took off 5 bases at V and 5 bases at J, with 15 bases between the two ends. Looked up from germline, CDR1 is SNHLY and CDR2 is FYNNEI.